A single sample is the source of the 13 T cell receptor beta chains below, sequenced in a study of blood T cell repertoires in COVID-19. Assay used: immunoSEQ multiplex PCR; TCRdb lists only in-frame clones, some missing. This table holds 250,000 to 350,000 clones, about 86% found once. Sequencing was carried out using peripheral blood. The receptors were sampled from a woman in her twenties or thirties who had recovered from COVID-19.

The rearrangement joins TRBV13 to TRBJ2-3; D is possibly TRBD1 (7 bases). V lost 5 bases and J lost 3, with 21 bases in between. Germline V gene lookup returns CDR1 PRHDT and CDR2 FYEKMQ (reference sequence). The CDR3 has 17 residues. CDR3 region: CASSGGTANSDTDTQYF. CDR3 DNA sequence: TGTGCCAGCAGCGGGGGGACAGCCAACAGCGATACAGATACGCAGTATTTT.

The chain carries TRBV3-1 (or the pseudogene TRBV3-2) and TRBJ2-1; D may be TRBD2 (5 bases). Germline V gives CDR1 LGHDT, CDR2 YNNKEL (reference sequence). V was cut by 11 bases and J by 0 bases, with 14 bases left in between. The length of the CDR3 is 14 residues. CDR3 amino acids: CAPLRVYSYNEQFF. Written as DNA, the CDR3 is TGTGCCCCTTTGAGGGTTTACTCCTACAATGAGCAGTTCTTC.

CDR3 sequence reads: CASSLSSAGPTDTQYF. CDR3 coding DNA: TGTGCCAGCAGCTTATCGTCAGCGGGACCCACAGATACGCAGTATTTT. This chain joins TRBV7-3 and TRBJ2-3; TRBD2 agrees at 7 bases. The V segment lost 2 bases and the J segment 2 bases; nucleotides outside the gene matches: 7. Germline values: CDR1 SGHTA, CDR2 FQGTGA. The CDR3 sequence is 16 residues long.

The chain employs TRBV19 and TRBJ1-4; 9 nucleotides line up with TRBD1. Germline V gives CDR1 LNHDA, CDR2 SQIVND (reference sequence). The V and J ends lost 4 bases and 5 bases, in that order; junction bases with no gene match: 5. The CDR3 runs to 15 residues. The CDR3 loop reads CASSTGTGRNEKLFF. As DNA, the CDR3 is TGTGCCAGTAGTACCGGGACAGGGAGAAATGAAAAACTGTTTTTT.

This clone was recorded only once. The gene calls are TRBV7-6 and TRBJ2-7; TRBD1 agrees at 9 bases. V trimming: 5 bases; J trimming: 5 bases; junction bases outside the gene matches: 10. The CDR3 length is 15 residues. Germline V CDR1 and CDR2: SGHVS, FNYEAQ. CDR3 loop: CASSATGTGIHEQYF. The CDR3 region has the DNA TGTGCCAGCAGCGCCACCGGGACAGGGATCCACGAGCAGTACTTC.

The rearrangement links TRBV6-5 to TRBJ1-2; D might be TRBD1 (5 bases). V lost 0 bases to trimming and J lost 7 bases, with 12 bases between them. The CDR3 runs to 14 residues. Germline lookup yields CDR1 MNHEY and CDR2 SVGAGI. This chain's CDR3 is CASSYSSGGRGYTF. The CDR3 bases are TGTGCCAGCAGTTACTCAAGCGGGGGTCGTGGCTACACCTTC.

V gene TRBV24-1 combines with J gene TRBJ1-4, with TRBD1 as a possible D gene (5 bases). Trimming pared 2 bases from V and 9 bases from J, leaving 15 bases between. The CDR3 extends over 15 amino acids. In germline, CDR1 is KGHDR, CDR2 SFDVKD. Written as DNA, the CDR3 is TGTGCCACCAGTGATTCGGGGGTCTCCGGGCAAAAACTGTTTTTT. Encoded protein: CATSDSGVSGQKLFF.

This chain uses TRBV6-6 with TRBJ2-5; the match to TRBD2 covers 8 bases. V shed 0 bases, J shed 4 bases, and the junction held 7 bases outside the gene matches. The germline CDR1 and CDR2 sequences are MNHNY and SVGAGI (reference sequence). This CDR3 is built from 16 residues. In DNA form, the CDR3 reads TGTGCCAGCAGTTACTCGGGCGGGGGGCGGAGAGAGACCCAGTACTTC. This encodes CASSYSGGGRRETQYF.

Comment on this clone: Other DNA sequences in this specimen translate into the identical CDR3. V and J are TRBV27 and TRBJ2-6; no firm D call. CDR3 length: 14 amino acids. Germline V lookup: CDR1 MNHEY, CDR2 SMNVEV (reference sequence). V was cut by 4 bases and J by 0 bases, with 4 bases left in between. CDR3 in amino acids: CASSSSSGANVLTF. CDR3 nucleotides: TGTGCCAGCAGTTCGTCCTCTGGGGCCAACGTCCTGACTTTC.

This chain uses TRBV2 with TRBJ1-2; TRBD1 aligns across 9 bases. This CDR3 is 15 amino acids long. Germline values: CDR1 SNHLY, CDR2 FYNNEI. J gave up 2 bases and V 6 bases, and 7 bases lay outside the gene matches. CDR3 region: CASRPGQGPNYGYTF. CDR3 DNA sequence: TGTGCCAGCAGACCGGGACAGGGCCCAAACTATGGCTACACCTTC.

The rearrangement links TRBV12-3 or TRBV12-4 to TRBJ1-3; tentative D call: TRBD1 (5 bases). The V and J ends lost 6 bases and 3 bases respectively, with 6 bases between them. This CDR3 region has 12 residues. The CDR3 protein is CASRDIGNTIYF. CDR3 DNA sequence: TGTGCCAGCAGGGACATTGGAAACACCATATATTTT.

V is TRBV18 and J is TRBJ2-7; 7 bases fit TRBD1. V shed 0 bases and J 6 bases; nucleotides not matched to a gene: 11. The CDR3 contains 16 residues. From germline, CDR1 is KGHSH and CDR2 LQKENI. CDR3 sequence reads: CASSPPALGTEAEQYF. Written as DNA, the CDR3 is TGTGCCAGCTCACCACCCGCTTTAGGGACAGAAGCCGAGCAGTACTTC.

The V and J genes are TRBV10-3 and TRBJ2-7, with 8 bases matching TRBD1. Unmatched junction bases numbered 4, after V lost 6 bases and J lost 6 bases. The V gene's germline CDR1 is ENHRY and CDR2 SYGVKD. CDR3 length equals 12 residues. For the CDR3, the DNA is TGTGCCATCAGCGATGACAGGGGCGAGCAGTACTTC. As protein: CAISDDRGEQYF.